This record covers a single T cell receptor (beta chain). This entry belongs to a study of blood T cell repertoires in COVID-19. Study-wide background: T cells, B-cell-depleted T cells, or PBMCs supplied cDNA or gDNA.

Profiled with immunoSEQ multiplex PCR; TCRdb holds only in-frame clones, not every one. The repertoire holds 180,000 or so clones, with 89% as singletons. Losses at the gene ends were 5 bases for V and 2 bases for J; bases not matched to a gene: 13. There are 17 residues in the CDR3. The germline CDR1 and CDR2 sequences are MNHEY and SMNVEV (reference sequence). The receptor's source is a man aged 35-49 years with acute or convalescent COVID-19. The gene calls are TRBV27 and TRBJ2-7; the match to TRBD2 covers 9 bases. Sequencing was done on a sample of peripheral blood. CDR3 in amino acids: CASSPGRGGPTAYEQYF. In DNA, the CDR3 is TGTGCCAGCAGTCCAGGGCGGGGGGGGCCCACTGCCTACGAGCAGTACTTC.